A selection of T cell receptor beta chains follows, all from one sample in a study of OX40 agonist ivuxolimab in advanced cancers. Only in-frame clones appear in the TCRdb table, and some are missing; sequencing was by immunoSEQ multiplex PCR. The repertoire holds approximately 79,000 clones, with 85% to 90% as singletons. The sequenced sample was CD4+ or CD8+ T cells sorted from blood, obtained in a trial of the OX40 agonist ivuxolimab. These TCRs come from an adult with an advanced solid tumor such as melanoma, head and neck, liver or kidney cancer. CDR3s include the opening cysteine and the closing phenylalanine or tryptophan. The order of the fields is clone size, J gene, D gene, V gene, CDR3 protein. The D gene is left open where the match is weak. Clone sizes are given selectively: once, few, many, or a class where the clone is expanded.

. | TRBJ1-3 | . | TRBV5-5 | CASSYSGNAGNTIYF
. | TRBJ2-3 | TRBD2 | TRBV29-1 | CSVEGEGLLGDTQYF
. | TRBJ2-5 | . | TRBV4-1 | CASSQEPPWGTQYF
. | TRBJ2-1 | TRBD2 | TRBV5-1 | CASSNTLAGGWNEQFF
few | TRBJ2-2 | . | TRBV5-1 | CASSLDVTGELFF
many | TRBJ2-5 | . | TRBV5-4 | CASSLQGQGETQYF
. | TRBJ2-3 | . | TRBV5-1 | CASSFSGSTFTDTQYF
. | TRBJ1-2 | . | TRBV10-2 | CASSEAPNYGYTF
few | TRBJ1-6 | TRBD1 | TRBV7-2 | CASSPPGQGAGSPLHF
. | TRBJ1-3 | . | TRBV5-4 | CASSLGTGNTIYF
. | TRBJ2-3 | . | TRBV2 | CASSGLGVSTDTQYF
. | TRBJ1-2 | TRBD1 | TRBV19 | CASSTTGAIGYGYTF
. | TRBJ1-1 | . | TRBV18 | CASSLTANTEAFF
. | TRBJ1-1 | TRBD1 | TRBV29-1 | CSVDSVGTAVLNTEAFF
once | TRBJ2-3 | . | TRBV7-8 | CASSLEGADTQYF
. | TRBJ2-7 | . | TRBV30 | CAWSETGTGRYEQYF
. | TRBJ1-2 | . | TRBV30 | CAWSVDGLYGYTF
. | TRBJ2-1 | . | TRBV5-6 | CASSSTDYPTDNEQFF
. | TRBJ1-2 | . | TRBV19 | CASSTGRINYGYTF
. | TRBJ2-2 | TRBD2 | TRBV7-3 | CASSRSGRASNTGELFF
few | TRBJ2-3 | TRBD2 | TRBV7-9 | CASSQVSGRSDTQYF
. | TRBJ2-2 | . | TRBV6-5 | CASSYLQPRTGELFF
. | TRBJ1-1 | . | TRBV9 | CASSGQGRNTEAFF
once | TRBJ1-3 | . | TRBV5-6 | CASSLGVTGNTIYF
few | TRBJ1-5 | . | TRBV6-1 | CASSEGWVTSSNQPQHF
. | TRBJ2-7 | . | TRBV18 | CASSPTGIGNSYEQYF
. | TRBJ1-6 | . | TRBV6-5 | CASRLRGYNSPLHF
. | TRBJ2-2 | TRBD1 | TRBV5-1 | CASTATSTGSGELFF
. | TRBJ1-4 | TRBD1 | TRBV27 | CASSARGRDEKLFF
. | TRBJ2-7 | . | TRBV7-2 | CASSLAGGYEQYF
. | TRBJ2-5 | . | TRBV5-1 | CASSLAGAQETQYF
few | TRBJ2-7 | . | TRBV6-1 | CASSDLLDRLGEQYF
. | TRBJ1-4 | . | TRBV27 | CASSPNHGGTDEKLFF
. | TRBJ1-2 | . | TRBV11-2 | CASSPRGQTNYGYTF
. | TRBJ2-1 | TRBD1 | TRBV5-4 | CASSLDRGLYNEQFF
once | TRBJ1-2 | TRBD1 | TRBV29-1 | CSDGTDYGYTF
. | TRBJ2-7 | TRBD1 | TRBV10-3 | CAISESGRQGGEQYF